These 3 T cell receptor beta chains came from one sample sequenced in a study of follicular helper T cells after annual influenza vaccination. Time point specified: 2014-2015 season, 7 days after vaccination. Assay used: immunoSEQ multiplex PCR; TCRdb lists only in-frame clones, some missing. The sample holds more than 9,000 clones; about four fifths are singletons and the top ten take less than 0.45%. The sequences come from CXCR5- memory CD4+ T cells sorted from blood, collected 7 days after influenza vaccination. The receptors stem from an adult who received the influenza vaccine.

This clone was observed once. The V gene is TRBV5-1, the J gene TRBJ2-3; 8 positions match TRBD1. The CDR3 length is 15 residues. Losses at the gene ends were 0 bases for V and 6 bases for J; bases not matched to a gene: 6. In germline, CDR1 is SGHRS, CDR2 YFSETQ. The CDR3 coding sequence is TGCGCCAGCAGCTTGGAAGGACAGGGTGCGGATACGCAGTATTTT. It specifies CASSLEGQGADTQYF.

This chain links TRBV6-5 with TRBJ1-1, with TRBD1 identical over 7 bases. Losses at the gene ends were 5 bases for V and 3 bases for J; bases not matched to a gene: 9. Germline CDR1 reads MNHEY; CDR2 reads SVGAGI. The CDR3 is 15 residues long. The CDR3 loop is CASSKTGILDTEAFF. CDR3 in DNA: TGTGCCAGCAGTAAGACAGGGATATTGGACACTGAAGCTTTCTTT.

This sequence joins TRBV6-5 and TRBJ1-1; D remains ambiguous. The ends were cut back, 0 bases at V and 2 bases at J, with 10 bases in the middle. Germline V gene lookup returns CDR1 MNHEY and CDR2 SVGAGI. This CDR3 is 15 amino acids long. CDR3 DNA sequence: TGTGCCAGCAGTTACTCCCAGGACGGTAACACTGAAGCTTTCTTT. As protein: CASSYSQDGNTEAFF.